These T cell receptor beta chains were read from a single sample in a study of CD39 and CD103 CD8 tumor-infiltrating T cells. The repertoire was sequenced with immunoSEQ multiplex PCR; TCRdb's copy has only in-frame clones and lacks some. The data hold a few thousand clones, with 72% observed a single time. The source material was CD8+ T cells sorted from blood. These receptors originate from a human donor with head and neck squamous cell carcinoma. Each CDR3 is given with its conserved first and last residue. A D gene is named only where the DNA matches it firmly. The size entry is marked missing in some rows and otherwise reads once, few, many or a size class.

cdr3_aa: CASSLAGSNQPQHF
cdr3_nt: TGTGCCAGCAGCTTGGCCGGGAGCAATCAGCCCCAGCATTTT
j_call: TRBJ1-5
v_call: TRBV5-6
d_call: .
clone_size: few

cdr3_aa: CASSFSWGDRTYNEQFF
cdr3_nt: TGTGCCAGCAGTTTTTCATGGGGGGACAGGACCTACAATGAGCAGTTCTTC
j_call: TRBJ2-1
v_call: TRBV27
d_call: TRBD1
clone_size: once

cdr3_aa: CASSLTATGDRGYTF
cdr3_nt: TGTGCCAGCAGTTTAACCGCCACAGGGGATCGAGGCTACACCTTC
j_call: TRBJ1-2
v_call: TRBV27
d_call: TRBD1
clone_size: .

cdr3_aa: CASSQAAYGYTF
cdr3_nt: TGTGCCAGCAGCCAGGCGGCTTATGGCTACACCTTC
j_call: TRBJ1-2
v_call: TRBV16
d_call: .
clone_size: .

cdr3_aa: CASSLATSTGTQYF
cdr3_nt: TGCGCCAGCAGCCTGGCTACCTCGACAGGTACGCAGTATTTT
j_call: TRBJ2-3
v_call: TRBV4-1
d_call: .
clone_size: .

cdr3_aa: CASSFDLYRDSYF
cdr3_nt: TGTGCCAGCAGTTTTGACCTCTACCGGGACTCGTACTTC
j_call: TRBJ2-5
v_call: TRBV11-2
d_call: .
clone_size: few

cdr3_aa: CASSFSSGANVLTF
cdr3_nt: TGTGCCAGCAGTTTCAGCTCTGGGGCCAACGTCCTGACTTTC
j_call: TRBJ2-6
v_call: TRBV6-5
d_call: .
clone_size: .

cdr3_aa: CAWRPGQGLTDTQYF
cdr3_nt: TGTGCCTGGCGTCCGGGACAGGGGTTGACAGATACGCAGTATTTT
j_call: TRBJ2-3
v_call: TRBV30
d_call: TRBD1
clone_size: few

cdr3_aa: CASSQESSSYEQYF
cdr3_nt: TGCGCCAGCAGCCAAGAATCCAGTTCCTACGAGCAGTACTTC
j_call: TRBJ2-7
v_call: TRBV4-3
d_call: .
clone_size: .

cdr3_aa: CASVGGGDTDTQYF
cdr3_nt: TGTGCCAGTGTCGGGGGGGGCGACACAGATACGCAGTATTTT
j_call: TRBJ2-3
v_call: TRBV19
d_call: TRBD2
clone_size: .

cdr3_aa: CASLQGQVGELFF
cdr3_nt: TGTGCCAGCCTACAGGGGCAGGTCGGGGAGCTGTTTTTT
j_call: TRBJ2-2
v_call: TRBV7-9
d_call: TRBD1
clone_size: .

cdr3_aa: CASSDGTSNEQFF
cdr3_nt: TGTGCCAGCAGTGACGGGACTAGCAATGAGCAGTTCTTC
j_call: TRBJ2-1
v_call: TRBV6-4
d_call: TRBD2
clone_size: few

cdr3_aa: CASSEAHSGGSPLHF
cdr3_nt: TGTGCCAGCAGTGAAGCGCACTCTGGTGGTTCACCCCTCCACTTT
j_call: TRBJ1-6
v_call: TRBV2
d_call: .
clone_size: .

cdr3_aa: CASSYLGEETQYF
cdr3_nt: TGTGCCAGCAGTTACCTAGGAGAAGAGACCCAGTACTTC
j_call: TRBJ2-5
v_call: TRBV6-5
d_call: .
clone_size: .

cdr3_aa: CAWSYGGLGKLFF
cdr3_nt: TGTGCCTGGAGTTACGGGGGATTGGGAAAACTGTTTTTT
j_call: TRBJ1-4
v_call: TRBV30
d_call: .
clone_size: .

cdr3_aa: CASSQPRTGWNSPLHF
cdr3_nt: TGTGCCAGTAGCCAACCCCGGACAGGGTGGAATTCACCCCTCCACTTT
j_call: TRBJ1-6
v_call: TRBV19
d_call: TRBD1
clone_size: .

cdr3_aa: CATSIASYNEQFF
cdr3_nt: TGTGCCACCAGCATCGCGTCGTACAATGAGCAGTTCTTC
j_call: TRBJ2-1
v_call: TRBV15
d_call: .
clone_size: .

cdr3_aa: CASSLRQTSQADTQYF
cdr3_nt: TGTGCCAGCAGCTTACGACAAACTAGCCAGGCGGATACGCAGTATTTT
j_call: TRBJ2-3
v_call: TRBV7-8
d_call: .
clone_size: .

cdr3_aa: CASSFSFGRTEAFF
cdr3_nt: TGTGCCAGCAGTTTTTCGTTCGGCAGGACTGAAGCTTTCTTT
j_call: TRBJ1-1
v_call: TRBV27
d_call: .
clone_size: few

cdr3_aa: CASSPGLAGREAQYF
cdr3_nt: TGTGCCAGCAGTCCGGGACTAGCAGGAAGGGAGGCCCAGTACTTC
j_call: TRBJ2-5
v_call: TRBV6-5
d_call: TRBD2
clone_size: .

cdr3_aa: CASSLSTLTDGYTF
cdr3_nt: TGTGCCAGCAGTTTATCCACCCTAACAGATGGCTACACCTTC
j_call: TRBJ1-2
v_call: TRBV27
d_call: .
clone_size: .

cdr3_aa: CAWSVDRTLSYEQYF
cdr3_nt: TGTGCCTGGAGTGTAGACAGGACCCTCTCCTACGAGCAGTACTTC
j_call: TRBJ2-7
v_call: TRBV30
d_call: .
clone_size: once

cdr3_aa: CASSSGGVDTGELFF
cdr3_nt: TGTGCCAGCAGCTCTGGCGGGGTAGACACCGGGGAGCTGTTTTTT
j_call: TRBJ2-2
v_call: TRBV5-6
d_call: .
clone_size: .

cdr3_aa: CASSFFSSYEQYF
cdr3_nt: TGTGCCAGCAGCTTCTTCAGCTCCTACGAGCAGTACTTC
j_call: TRBJ2-7
v_call: TRBV7-2
d_call: .
clone_size: .

cdr3_aa: CASSYSPDTGELFF
cdr3_nt: TGTGCCAGCAGTTACTCTCCAGACACCGGGGAGCTGTTTTTT
j_call: TRBJ2-2
v_call: TRBV6-5
d_call: .
clone_size: few

cdr3_aa: CASSSTRSDGYTF
cdr3_nt: TGTGCCAGCAGTTCCACAAGATCTGATGGCTACACCTTC
j_call: TRBJ1-2
v_call: TRBV6-5
d_call: .
clone_size: few

cdr3_aa: CASSLLSSPTGNGYTF
cdr3_nt: TGTGCCAGCAGCTTACTATCCTCTCCGACAGGGAATGGCTACACCTTC
j_call: TRBJ1-2
v_call: TRBV5-5
d_call: TRBD1
clone_size: .

cdr3_aa: CASSPDGGALSYEQYF
cdr3_nt: TGTGCCAGCAGCCCTGACGGGGGGGCTCTCTCCTACGAGCAGTACTTC
j_call: TRBJ2-7
v_call: TRBV11-1
d_call: TRBD2
clone_size: once

cdr3_aa: CASSFREVDGYTF
cdr3_nt: TGTGCCAGCAGTTTCAGGGAAGTCGATGGCTACACCTTC
j_call: TRBJ1-2
v_call: TRBV27
d_call: .
clone_size: .

cdr3_aa: CASSQDLDSGENTIYF
cdr3_nt: TGCGCCAGCAGCCAAGATCTAGACAGTGGCGAAAACACCATATATTTT
j_call: TRBJ1-3
v_call: TRBV4-1
d_call: .
clone_size: .

cdr3_aa: CASSTGQGYGYGYTF
cdr3_nt: TGCGCCAGCAGCACGGGCCAGGGGTATGGCTATGGCTACACCTTC
j_call: TRBJ1-2
v_call: TRBV5-1
d_call: .
clone_size: .

cdr3_aa: CASSWDSSGANVLTF
cdr3_nt: TGTGCCAGCAGTTGGGACAGCTCTGGGGCCAACGTCCTGACTTTC
j_call: TRBJ2-6
v_call: TRBV6-5
d_call: TRBD1
clone_size: .

cdr3_aa: CASSQGSWYRETYEQYF
cdr3_nt: TGTGCCAGCAGCCAAGGTTCTTGGTACAGGGAGACCTACGAGCAGTACTTC
j_call: TRBJ2-7
v_call: TRBV14
d_call: .
clone_size: .

cdr3_aa: CASSSSGGAMDTQYF
cdr3_nt: TGTGCCAGCAGCTCTAGCGGGGGGGCCATGGATACGCAGTATTTT
j_call: TRBJ2-3
v_call: TRBV7-8
d_call: TRBD2
clone_size: .

cdr3_aa: CASSGGQDNSPLHF
cdr3_nt: TGTGCCAGTAGTGGGGGACAGGATAATTCACCCCTCCACTTT
j_call: TRBJ1-6
v_call: TRBV19
d_call: TRBD1
clone_size: .

cdr3_aa: CASSQALTGNTEAFF
cdr3_nt: TGCGCCAGCAGCCAGGCTCTCACAGGGAACACTGAAGCTTTCTTT
j_call: TRBJ1-1
v_call: TRBV4-3
d_call: .
clone_size: .

cdr3_aa: CASSQQSVDNSYEQYF
cdr3_nt: TGTGCCAGCAGCCAACAATCGGTCGACAACTCCTACGAGCAGTACTTC
j_call: TRBJ2-7
v_call: TRBV16
d_call: .
clone_size: .

cdr3_aa: CASSEAPGQGTDTQYF
cdr3_nt: TGTGCCAGCAGTGAAGCGCCGGGACAGGGAACAGATACGCAGTATTTT
j_call: TRBJ2-3
v_call: TRBV6-1
d_call: TRBD1
clone_size: .

cdr3_aa: CASSLGTGEVETQYF
cdr3_nt: TGTGCCAGCAGCTTAGGGACAGGGGAGGTAGAGACCCAGTACTTC
j_call: TRBJ2-5
v_call: TRBV7-9
d_call: TRBD1
clone_size: .

cdr3_aa: CASSDEETGIGYTF
cdr3_nt: TGTGCCAGCAGTGATGAGGAGACAGGGATCGGCTACACCTTC
j_call: TRBJ1-2
v_call: TRBV6-4
d_call: TRBD1
clone_size: .

cdr3_aa: CASSIYLAGYNEQFF
cdr3_nt: TGTGCCAGTAGTATATATCTAGCGGGGTACAATGAGCAGTTCTTC
j_call: TRBJ2-1
v_call: TRBV19
d_call: TRBD2
clone_size: few

cdr3_aa: CAIRERSSYNEQFF
cdr3_nt: TGTGCCATCAGAGAGCGGAGCTCCTACAATGAGCAGTTCTTC
j_call: TRBJ2-1
v_call: TRBV10-3
d_call: .
clone_size: .